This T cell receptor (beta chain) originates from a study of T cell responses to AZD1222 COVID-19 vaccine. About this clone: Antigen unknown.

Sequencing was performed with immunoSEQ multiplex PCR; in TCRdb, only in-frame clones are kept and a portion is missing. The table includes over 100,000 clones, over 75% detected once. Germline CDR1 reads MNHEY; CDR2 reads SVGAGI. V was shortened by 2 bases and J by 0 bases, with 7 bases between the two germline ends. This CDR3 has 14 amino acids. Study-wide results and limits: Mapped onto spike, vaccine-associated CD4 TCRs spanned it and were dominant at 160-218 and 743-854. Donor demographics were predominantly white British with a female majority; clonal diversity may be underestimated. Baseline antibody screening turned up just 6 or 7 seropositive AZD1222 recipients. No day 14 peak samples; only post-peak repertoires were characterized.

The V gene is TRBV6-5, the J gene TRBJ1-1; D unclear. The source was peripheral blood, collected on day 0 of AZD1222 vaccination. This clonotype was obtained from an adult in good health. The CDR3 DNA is TGTGCCAGCAGTTACGGGATGGTGAACACTGAAGCTTTCTTT. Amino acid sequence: CASSYGMVNTEAFF.